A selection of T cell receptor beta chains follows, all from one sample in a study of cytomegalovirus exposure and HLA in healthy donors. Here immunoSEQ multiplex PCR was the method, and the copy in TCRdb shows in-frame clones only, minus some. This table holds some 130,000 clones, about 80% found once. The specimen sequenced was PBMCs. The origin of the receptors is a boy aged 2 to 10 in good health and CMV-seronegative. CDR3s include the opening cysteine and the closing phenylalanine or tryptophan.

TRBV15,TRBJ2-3,CATSRDQQAVTDTQYF
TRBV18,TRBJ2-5,CASSLKGRRETQYF
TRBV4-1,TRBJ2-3,CASSQDRGGADTQYF
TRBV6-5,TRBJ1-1,CASSYSIRSGGSAFF
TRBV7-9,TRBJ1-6,CSSSVRRGSSYNSPLHF
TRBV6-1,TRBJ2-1,CASSEARRLSSYNEQFF
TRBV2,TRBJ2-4,CASGDSTRLAKNIQYF
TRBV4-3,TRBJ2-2,CASSLYTNTGELFF
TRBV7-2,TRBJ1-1,CASSSSQGQWHRSTEAFF
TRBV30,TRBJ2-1,CAWSVRRQVNEQFF
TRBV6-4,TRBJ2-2,CASSPGDTGELFF
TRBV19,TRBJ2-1,CASSIEGVGYNEQFF
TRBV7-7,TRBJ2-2,CASSSWTPVNTGELFF
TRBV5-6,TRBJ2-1,CASTPPAGAGNEQFF
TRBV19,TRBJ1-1,CASSRARADTEAFF
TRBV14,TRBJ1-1,CASSRYRAMNTEAFF
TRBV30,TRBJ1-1,CAWSGTGRVSFF
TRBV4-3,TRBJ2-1,CASSQDLSSGGYNEQFF
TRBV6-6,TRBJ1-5,CASTPGGANQPQHF
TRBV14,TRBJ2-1,CASITSSGQRDNEQFF
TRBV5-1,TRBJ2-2,CASSPRQGTLANTGELFF
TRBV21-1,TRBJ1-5,CASSKALYSGGESCNQPQHF
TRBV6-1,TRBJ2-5,CASSFPQGYQETQYF
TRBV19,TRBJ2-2,CASSIRWEGGQNTGELFF
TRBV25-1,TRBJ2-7,CASSEWRLAGSYEQYF
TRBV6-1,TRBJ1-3,CASIQGNSGNTIYF
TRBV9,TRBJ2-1,CASSSRGRVGNEQFF
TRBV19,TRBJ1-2,CASSILAGGYTF
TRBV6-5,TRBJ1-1,CASSYGTGGWTEAFF
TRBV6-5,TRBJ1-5,CASSRTLGGQPQHF
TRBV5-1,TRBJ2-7,CASSLEGGYEQYF
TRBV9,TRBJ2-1,CASSGYQGGNEQFF
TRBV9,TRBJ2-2,CASSAQGGTGELFF
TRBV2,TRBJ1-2,CASSEAGTGYGYTF
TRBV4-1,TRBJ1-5,CASSQDSRYSNQPQHF
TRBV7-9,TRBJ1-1,CASSLSVYNTEAFF
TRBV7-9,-,CASSSGTGNDEQYF
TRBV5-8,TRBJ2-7,CASSLGTGRNEQYF
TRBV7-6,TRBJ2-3,CASSAGGTGLGDTQYF
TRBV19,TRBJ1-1,CASSIGGPLGGNTEAFF
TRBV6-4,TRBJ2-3,CATSSTGGGADTQYF
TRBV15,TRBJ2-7,CATSTGRASEQYF
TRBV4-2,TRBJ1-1,CASSQDSGAGMAFF
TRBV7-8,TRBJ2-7,CASSLAPLAGYREQYF
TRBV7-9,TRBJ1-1,CASSARDRAPEAFF
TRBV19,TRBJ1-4,CASSPGQPNEKLFF
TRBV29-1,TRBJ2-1,CSSREYNEQFF
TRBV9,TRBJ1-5,CASSQGGSNQPQHF
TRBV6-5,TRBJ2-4,CASSSQEQGRNIQYF
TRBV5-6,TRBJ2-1,CASGLKLGGNEQFF
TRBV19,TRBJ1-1,CASSGQYTEAFF
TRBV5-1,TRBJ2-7,CASSVDSGGLSEQYF
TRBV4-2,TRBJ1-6,CASSQGYGQNNNSPLHF
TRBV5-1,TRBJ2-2,CASSTGDTGELFF
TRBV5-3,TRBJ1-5,CARSLETFDQPQHF
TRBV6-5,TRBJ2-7,CASSSSGGSSYEQYF
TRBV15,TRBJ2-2,CATSSQGENTGELFF